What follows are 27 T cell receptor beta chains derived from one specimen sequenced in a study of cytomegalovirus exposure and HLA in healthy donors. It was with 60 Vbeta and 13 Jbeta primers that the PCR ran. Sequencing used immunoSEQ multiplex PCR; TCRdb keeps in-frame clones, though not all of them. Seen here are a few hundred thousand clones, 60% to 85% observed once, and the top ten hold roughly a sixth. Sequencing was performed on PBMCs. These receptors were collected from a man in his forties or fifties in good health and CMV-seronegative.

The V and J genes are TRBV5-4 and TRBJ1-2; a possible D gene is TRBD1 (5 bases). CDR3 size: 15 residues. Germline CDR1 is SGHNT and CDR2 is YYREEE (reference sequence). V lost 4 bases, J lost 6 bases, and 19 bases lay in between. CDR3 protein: CASSPSRATANGYTF. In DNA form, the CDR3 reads TGTGCCAGCAGCCCCTCCAGGGCCACTGCGAATGGCTACACCTTC.

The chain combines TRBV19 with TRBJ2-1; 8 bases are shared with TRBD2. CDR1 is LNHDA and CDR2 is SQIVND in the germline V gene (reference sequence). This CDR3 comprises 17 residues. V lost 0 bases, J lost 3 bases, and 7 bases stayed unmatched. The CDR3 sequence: CASSIDLRLAGYNEQFF. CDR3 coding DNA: TGTGCCAGTAGTATAGATCTGCGGCTAGCGGGCTACAATGAGCAGTTCTTC.

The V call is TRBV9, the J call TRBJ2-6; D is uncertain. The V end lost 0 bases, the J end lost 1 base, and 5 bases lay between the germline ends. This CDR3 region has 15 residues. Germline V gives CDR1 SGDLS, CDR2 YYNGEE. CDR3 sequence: CASSVARSGANVLTF. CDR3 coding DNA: TGTGCCAGCAGCGTAGCTCGGTCTGGGGCCAACGTCCTGACTTTC.

The DNA of the CDR3 is TGTGCCATCAGTGAGAGGGGGACATACGGGGAGACCCAGTACTTC. Translation gives CAISERGTYGETQYF. The V call is TRBV10-3, the J call TRBJ2-5, with D tentatively TRBD1 (6 bases). Germline V gene data show CDR1 as ENHRY and CDR2 as SYGVKD. Trimming removed 2 bases at V and 5 bases at J, with 15 bases between. There are 15 residues in the CDR3.

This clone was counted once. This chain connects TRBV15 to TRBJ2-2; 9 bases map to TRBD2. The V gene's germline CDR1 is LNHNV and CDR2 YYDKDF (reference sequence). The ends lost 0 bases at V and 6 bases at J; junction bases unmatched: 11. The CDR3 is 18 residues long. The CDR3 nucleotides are TGTGCCACCAGCAGAGATGGGGGGGCGGGGGGGAGTTCCGGGGAGCTGTTTTTT. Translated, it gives CATSRDGGAGGSSGELFF.

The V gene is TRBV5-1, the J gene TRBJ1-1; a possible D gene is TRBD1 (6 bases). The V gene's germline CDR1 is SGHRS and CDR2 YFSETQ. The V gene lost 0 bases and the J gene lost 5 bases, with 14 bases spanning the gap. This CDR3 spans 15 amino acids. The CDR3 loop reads CASSLAGGARTEAFF. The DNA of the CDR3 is TGCGCCAGCAGCTTGGCGGGGGGGGCGCGGACTGAAGCTTTCTTT.

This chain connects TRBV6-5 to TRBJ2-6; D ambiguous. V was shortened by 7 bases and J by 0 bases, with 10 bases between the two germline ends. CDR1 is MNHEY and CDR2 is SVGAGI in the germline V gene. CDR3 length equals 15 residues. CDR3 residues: CASTTTLSGANVLTF. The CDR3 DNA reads TGTGCCAGCACTACCACTCTCTCTGGGGCCAACGTCCTGACTTTC.

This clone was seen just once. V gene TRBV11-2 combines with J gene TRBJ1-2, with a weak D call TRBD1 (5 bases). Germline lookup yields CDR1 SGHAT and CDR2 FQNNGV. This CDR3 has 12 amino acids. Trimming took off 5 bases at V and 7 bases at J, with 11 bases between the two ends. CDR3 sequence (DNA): TGTGCCAGCAGCCAAGACAGAGGTGGCTACACCTTC. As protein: CASSQDRGGYTF.

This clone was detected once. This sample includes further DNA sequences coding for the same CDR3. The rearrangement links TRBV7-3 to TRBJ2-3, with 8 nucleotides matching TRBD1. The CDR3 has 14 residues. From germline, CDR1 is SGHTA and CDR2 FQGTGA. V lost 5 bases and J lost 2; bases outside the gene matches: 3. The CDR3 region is CASSPGQVTDTQYF. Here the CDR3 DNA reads TGTGCCAGCAGCCCGGGACAGGTCACAGATACGCAGTATTTT. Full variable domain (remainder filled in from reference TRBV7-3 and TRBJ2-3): GAGVSQTPSNKVTEKGKYVELRCDPISGHTALYWYRQSLGQGPEFLIYFQGTGAADDSGLPNDRFFAVRPEGSVSTLKIQRTERGDSAVYLCASSPGQVTDTQYFGPGTRLTVL.

This CDR3 is CSATGTARNEQFF. CDR3 bases: TGCAGCGCCACCGGGACAGCGAGGAATGAGCAGTTCTTC. The chain combines TRBV29-1 with TRBJ2-1; 7 positions agree with TRBD1. From germline, CDR1 is SQVTM and CDR2 ANQGSEA. With V trimmed by 7 bases and J by 7 bases, 10 bases remained unmatched. The CDR3 is 13 amino acids.

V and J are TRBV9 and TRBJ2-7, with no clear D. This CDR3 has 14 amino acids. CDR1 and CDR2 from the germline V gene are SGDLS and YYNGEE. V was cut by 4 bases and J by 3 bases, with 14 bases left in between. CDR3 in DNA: TGTGCCAGCAGCCCCACCGGTTCGAACTACGAGCAGTACTTC. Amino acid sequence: CASSPTGSNYEQYF.

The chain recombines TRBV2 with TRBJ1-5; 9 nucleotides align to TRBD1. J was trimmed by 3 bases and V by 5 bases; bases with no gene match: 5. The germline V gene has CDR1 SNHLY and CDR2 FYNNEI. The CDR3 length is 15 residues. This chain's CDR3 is CASSIGTGTNQPQHF. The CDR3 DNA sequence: TGTGCCAGCAGTATCGGGACAGGGACCAATCAGCCCCAGCATTTT.

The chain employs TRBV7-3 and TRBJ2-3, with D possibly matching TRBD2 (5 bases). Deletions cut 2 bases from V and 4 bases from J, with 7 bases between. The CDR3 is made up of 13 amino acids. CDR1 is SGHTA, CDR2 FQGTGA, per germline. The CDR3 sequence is CASSLAGADTQYF. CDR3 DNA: TGTGCCAGCAGCTTAGCGGGTGCAGATACGCAGTATTTT.

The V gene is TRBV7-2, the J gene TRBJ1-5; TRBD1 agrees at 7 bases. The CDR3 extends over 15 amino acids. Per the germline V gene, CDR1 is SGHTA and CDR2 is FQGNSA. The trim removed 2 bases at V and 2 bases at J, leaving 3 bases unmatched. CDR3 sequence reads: CASSLPGQGNQPQHF. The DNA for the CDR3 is TGTGCCAGCAGCTTACCTGGACAGGGCAATCAGCCCCAGCATTTT.

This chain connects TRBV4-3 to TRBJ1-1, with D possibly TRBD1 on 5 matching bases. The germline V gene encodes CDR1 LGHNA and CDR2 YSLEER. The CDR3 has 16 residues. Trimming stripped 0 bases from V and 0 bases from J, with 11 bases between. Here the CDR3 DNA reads TGCGCCAGCAGCCAAGAGGCGACAGTGATGAACACTGAAGCTTTCTTT. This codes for CASSQEATVMNTEAFF.

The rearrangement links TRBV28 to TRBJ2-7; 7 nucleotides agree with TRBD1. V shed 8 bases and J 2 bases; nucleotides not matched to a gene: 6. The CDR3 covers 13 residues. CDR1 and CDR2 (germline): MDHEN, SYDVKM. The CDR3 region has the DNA TGTGCCAGCCATTTGAGGGGGCCCTACGAGCAGTACTTC. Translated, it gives CASHLRGPYEQYF.

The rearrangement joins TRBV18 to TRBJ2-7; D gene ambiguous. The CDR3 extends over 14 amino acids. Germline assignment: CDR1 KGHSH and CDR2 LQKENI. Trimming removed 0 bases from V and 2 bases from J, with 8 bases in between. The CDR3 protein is CASSPPGQPYEQYF. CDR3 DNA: TGTGCCAGCTCACCACCTGGGCAACCCTACGAGCAGTACTTC.

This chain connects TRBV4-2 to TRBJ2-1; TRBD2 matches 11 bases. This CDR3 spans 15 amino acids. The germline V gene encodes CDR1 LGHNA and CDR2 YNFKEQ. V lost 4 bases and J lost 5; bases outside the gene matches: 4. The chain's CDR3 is CASSLGSGGDNEQFF. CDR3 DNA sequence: TGTGCCAGCAGCCTAGGTAGCGGGGGGGACAATGAGCAGTTCTTC.

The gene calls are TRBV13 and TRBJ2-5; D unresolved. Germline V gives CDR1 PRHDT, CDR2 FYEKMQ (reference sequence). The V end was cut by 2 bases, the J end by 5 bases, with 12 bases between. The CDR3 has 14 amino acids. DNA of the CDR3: TGTGCCAGCAGCTTATTAGAAATAGAGGAGACCCAGTACTTC. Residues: CASSLLEIEETQYF.

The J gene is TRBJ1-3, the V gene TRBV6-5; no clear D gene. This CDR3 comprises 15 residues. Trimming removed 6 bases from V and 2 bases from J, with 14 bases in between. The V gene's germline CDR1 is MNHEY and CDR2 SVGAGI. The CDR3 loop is CASRAEVSPGNTIYF. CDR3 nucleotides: TGTGCCAGCAGGGCCGAGGTGAGCCCTGGAAACACCATATATTTT.

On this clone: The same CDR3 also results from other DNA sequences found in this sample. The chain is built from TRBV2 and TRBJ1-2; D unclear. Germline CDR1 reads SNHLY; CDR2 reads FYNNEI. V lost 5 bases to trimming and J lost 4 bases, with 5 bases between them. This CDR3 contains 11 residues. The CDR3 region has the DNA TGTGCCAGCAGTCGGAGCTATGGCTACACCTTC. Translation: CASSRSYGYTF.

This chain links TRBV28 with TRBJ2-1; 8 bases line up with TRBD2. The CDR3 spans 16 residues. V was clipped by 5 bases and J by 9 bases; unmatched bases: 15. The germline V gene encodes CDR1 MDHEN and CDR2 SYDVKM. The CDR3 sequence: CASSVRDGRAVVEQFF. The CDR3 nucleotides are TGTGCCAGCAGTGTCCGAGACGGGAGGGCCGTGGTTGAGCAGTTCTTC.

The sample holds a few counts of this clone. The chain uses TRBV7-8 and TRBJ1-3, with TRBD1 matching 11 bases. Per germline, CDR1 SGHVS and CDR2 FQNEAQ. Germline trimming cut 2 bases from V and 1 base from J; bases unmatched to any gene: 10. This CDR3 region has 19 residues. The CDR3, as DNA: TGTGCCAGCAGCTTACGGACCGGGACAGGGGGTCAATCTGGAAACACCATATATTTT. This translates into CASSLRTGTGGQSGNTIYF.

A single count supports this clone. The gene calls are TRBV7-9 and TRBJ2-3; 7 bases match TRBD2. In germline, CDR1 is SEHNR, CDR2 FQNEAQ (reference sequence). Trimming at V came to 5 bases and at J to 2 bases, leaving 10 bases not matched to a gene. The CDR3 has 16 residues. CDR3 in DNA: TGTGCCAGCAGCCCTTTTTCGGGGGGTCTCACAGATACGCAGTATTTT. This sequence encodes CASSPFSGGLTDTQYF.

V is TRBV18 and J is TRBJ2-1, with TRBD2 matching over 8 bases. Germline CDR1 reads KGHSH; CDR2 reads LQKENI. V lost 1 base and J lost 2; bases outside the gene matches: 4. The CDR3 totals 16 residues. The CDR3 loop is CASSPLSGGAYNEQFF. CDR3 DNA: TGTGCCAGCTCACCACTGAGCGGGGGCGCCTACAATGAGCAGTTCTTC.

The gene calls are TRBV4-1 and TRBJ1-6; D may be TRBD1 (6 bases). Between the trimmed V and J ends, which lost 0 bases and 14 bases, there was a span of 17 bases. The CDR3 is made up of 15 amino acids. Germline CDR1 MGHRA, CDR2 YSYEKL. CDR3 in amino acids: CASSQDEQGTKTLHF. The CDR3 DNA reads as TGCGCCAGCAGCCAAGATGAACAGGGAACAAAGACCCTCCACTTT.

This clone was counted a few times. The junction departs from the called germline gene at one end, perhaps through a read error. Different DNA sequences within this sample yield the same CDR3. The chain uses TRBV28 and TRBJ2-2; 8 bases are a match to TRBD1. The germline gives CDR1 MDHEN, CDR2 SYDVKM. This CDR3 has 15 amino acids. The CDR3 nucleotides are TGTGCCAGCAGTTCTGGGGCAGGGGGCGGCGGGGAGCTATTTTTT. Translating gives CASSSGAGGGGELFF. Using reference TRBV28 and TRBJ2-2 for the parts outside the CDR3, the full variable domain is DVKVTQSSRYLVKRTGEKVFLECVQDMDHENMFWYRQDPGLGLRLIYFSYDVKMKEKGDIPEGYSVSREKKERFSLILESASTNQTSMYLCASSSGAGGGGELFFGEGSRLTVL.